The 24 T cell receptor beta chains in this list originate from one sample, sequenced in a study of blood T cell repertoires in COVID-19. Libraries were prepared by immunoSEQ multiplex PCR; TCRdb keeps only in-frame clonotypes and omits some of them. The sample has some 460,000 clones; more than 85% are singletons. Specimen: peripheral blood. Every receptor here comes from a woman aged 25 to 45 with acute or convalescent COVID-19.

This chain links TRBV7-4 with TRBJ2-2; 7 bases agree with TRBD2. Germline values: CDR1 SGHVT, CDR2 SQSDAQ. The trim removed 5 bases at V and 1 base at J, leaving 13 bases unmatched. The CDR3 consists of 18 residues. CDR3 in amino acids: CASSRAVGLAENTGELFF. The CDR3 bases are TGTGCCAGCAGCCGGGCGGTTGGGCTAGCGGAGAACACCGGGGAGCTGTTTTTT.

This chain uses TRBV7-9 with TRBJ1-2; 7 bases are shared with TRBD1. The CDR3 has 16 amino acids. Unmatched junction bases numbered 13, after V lost 5 bases and J lost 4 bases. CDR1 is SEHNR and CDR2 is FQNEAQ in the germline V gene (reference sequence). CDR3 amino acids: CASSPDRGQSFYGYTF. DNA for the CDR3: TGTGCCAGCAGCCCGGATAGGGGGCAGTCCTTCTATGGCTACACCTTC.

The chain employs TRBV28 and TRBJ1-2; perhaps TRBD1 as D (5 bases). The V gene lost 7 bases and the J gene lost 8 bases, with 23 bases spanning the gap. Germline CDR1 reads MDHEN; CDR2 reads SYDVKM. This CDR3 has 15 amino acids. CDR3 DNA sequence: TGTGCCAGCATAAGGGTACGGGGGTCCCCGGGAGGCTACACCTTC. It encodes CASIRVRGSPGGYTF.

The chain carries TRBV28 and TRBJ1-2, with 7 bases identical to TRBD1. The germline V gene encodes CDR1 MDHEN and CDR2 SYDVKM. Unmatched junction bases numbered 8, after V lost 6 bases and J lost 7 bases. The CDR3 contains 13 residues. CDR3 nucleotide sequence: TGTGCCAGCAGACACGACAGGGTCTCTGGCTACACCTTC. This encodes CASRHDRVSGYTF.

The V and J genes are TRBV11-2 and TRBJ1-6; D remains ambiguous. V lost 0 bases, J lost 10 bases, and 7 bases lay in between. Germline V CDR1 and CDR2: SGHAT, FQNNGV. The CDR3 totals 13 residues. The CDR3 here is CASSLDRISPLHF. CDR3 DNA: TGTGCCAGCAGCTTAGACAGGATCTCACCCCTCCACTTT.

CDR3 sequence (DNA): TGTGCCAGCAGCACAGACCCGGTCAATGAGCAGTTCTTC. It encodes CASSTDPVNEQFF. The V gene is TRBV6-2 or TRBV6-3, the J gene TRBJ2-1; D gene uncertain. Germline values: CDR1 MNHEY, CDR2 SVGEGT. Trimming left V 6 bases short and J 6 bases short, with 12 bases between. This CDR3 comprises 13 residues.

The V call is TRBV5-6, the J call TRBJ2-7; 8 bases agree with TRBD1. J was trimmed by 2 bases and V by 2 bases; bases with no gene match: 9. Germline V CDR1 and CDR2: SGHDT, YYEEEE. The CDR3 totals 16 residues. CDR3 DNA: TGTGCCAGCAGCTTTAAGCGGACAGGGTTGACCTACGAGCAGTACTTC. Amino acids: CASSFKRTGLTYEQYF. Variable domain in full (rest from reference TRBV5-6 and TRBJ2-7): DAGVTQSPTHLIKTRGQQVTLRCSPKSGHDTVSWYQQALGQGPQFIFQYYEEEERQRGNFPDRFSGHQFPNYSSELNVNALLLGDSALYLCASSFKRTGLTYEQYFGPGTRLTVT.

V and J are TRBV25-1 and TRBJ2-1; TRBD1 aligns across 7 bases. The germline V gene encodes CDR1 MGHDK and CDR2 SYGVNS. The CDR3 extends over 14 amino acids. V dropped 6 bases and J dropped 7; count of bases not matched to a gene: 9. CDR3 sequence reads: CASSPDRVRNEQFF. CDR3 bases: TGTGCCAGCAGCCCAGACAGGGTTAGGAATGAGCAGTTCTTC.

The chain uses TRBV2 and TRBJ2-1; 7 bases are a match to TRBD1. The ends lost 8 bases at V and 6 bases at J; junction bases unmatched: 7. This CDR3 has 13 residues. Germline values: CDR1 SNHLY, CDR2 FYNNEI. CDR3 nucleotide sequence: TGTGCCAGCGACGACAGGGTGAGCAATGAGCAGTTCTTC. Its protein is CASDDRVSNEQFF.

The rearrangement joins TRBV7-9 to TRBJ2-7, with a possible D match to TRBD2 (7 bases). The CDR3 is 16 residues long. Germline V lookup: CDR1 SEHNR, CDR2 FQNEAQ (reference sequence). V was cut by 6 bases and J by 1 base, with 19 bases left in between. CDR3 sequence reads: CASSPGGGTKSYEQYF. CDR3 nucleotide sequence: TGTGCCAGCAGTCCGGGGGGTGGGACAAAGTCCTACGAGCAGTACTTC.

This rearrangement joins TRBV2 to TRBJ1-1; D is unresolved. CDR3 length equals 15 residues. Per germline, CDR1 SNHLY and CDR2 FYNNEI. V dropped 4 bases and J dropped 7 bases, with 19 bases sitting between them. The CDR3 spells CASSVGSGQLDEAFF. The CDR3, as DNA: TGTGCCAGCAGTGTAGGTTCTGGGCAGCTGGATGAAGCTTTCTTT. The full variable domain, rest sourced from reference TRBV2 and TRBJ1-1, is EPEVTQTPSHQVTQMGQEVILRCVPISNHLYFYWYRQILGQKVEFLVSFYNNEISEKSEIFDDQFSVERPDGSNFTLKIRSTKLEDSAMYFCASSVGSGQLDEAFFGQGTRLTVV.

This chain uses TRBV29-1 with TRBJ2-7, with TRBD1 identical over 7 bases. The CDR3 spans 15 residues. The germline V gene encodes CDR1 SQVTM and CDR2 ANQGSEA. The trim removed 4 bases at V and 2 bases at J, leaving 11 bases unmatched. The CDR3 nucleotides are TGCAGCGTTGCGGGACAGAGCAGGGGTACCTACGAGCAGTACTTC. Its translation: CSVAGQSRGTYEQYF.

The chain joins TRBV2 to TRBJ1-5, with 11 bases lining up with TRBD1. The trim removed 6 bases at V and 6 bases at J, leaving 10 bases unmatched. Germline V CDR1 and CDR2: SNHLY, FYNNEI. This CDR3 has 16 amino acids. As DNA, the CDR3 is TGTGCCAGCAGGGTTGGGACAGGGGGAGGGAGTCAGCCCCAGCATTTT. Its translation: CASRVGTGGGSQPQHF.

The V call is TRBV6-2 or TRBV6-3, the J call TRBJ2-1, with 8 bases lining up with TRBD2. Germline CDR1 and CDR2: MNHEY and SVGEGT. This CDR3 spans 16 amino acids. V trimming: 3 bases; J trimming: 6 bases; junction bases outside the gene matches: 10. CDR3 bases: TGTGCCAGCAGTTATCCGAGCGGGGCGGGGGGCAATGAGCAGTTCTTC. This translates into CASSYPSGAGGNEQFF.

The chain has TRBV9 and TRBJ2-4; D unclear. Per the germline V gene, CDR1 is SGDLS and CDR2 is YYNGEE. The V end lost 4 bases, the J end lost 2 bases, and 19 bases lay between the germline ends. The CDR3 consists of 17 residues. The CDR3 bases are TGTGCCAGCAGCAGAAGTCCTTCGATGAGCCCCAAAAACATTCAGTACTTC. It specifies CASSRSPSMSPKNIQYF.

Turning to this clone: One junction end disagrees with the germline gene, perhaps due to a read error. The chain is built from TRBV7-3 and TRBJ2-1; D call uncertain. The CDR3 runs to 15 residues. Per the germline V gene, CDR1 is SGHTA and CDR2 is FQGTGA. The CDR3 loop is CASSLTRSSYNEQFF. The CDR3 nucleotides read TGTGCCAGCAGCCTAACGAGGAGCTCCTACAATGAGCAGTTCTTC.

CDR3 region: CASSLGNLGVGTEAFF. The CDR3 nucleotides are TGCGCCAGCAGCTTGGGAAATCTAGGGGTGGGGACTGAAGCTTTCTTT. The chain has TRBV5-1 and TRBJ1-1; D is possibly TRBD1 (5 bases). Trimming took off 0 bases at V and 5 bases at J, with 17 bases between the two ends. CDR1 is SGHRS, CDR2 YFSETQ, per germline. The CDR3 is 16 amino acids.

The J gene is TRBJ1-1, the V gene TRBV4-1; D ambiguous. The V and J ends lost 0 bases and 10 bases respectively, with 12 bases between them. The CDR3 has 13 residues. The V gene's germline CDR1 is MGHRA and CDR2 YSYEKL. The CDR3 DNA is TGCGCCAGCAGCCAAGATCTAGGCTTAGGAGCTTTCTTT. Protein sequence: CASSQDLGLGAFF.

The rearrangement uses TRBV2 and TRBJ2-3; D remains ambiguous. V lost 6 bases to trimming and J lost 2 bases, with 12 bases between them. The CDR3 runs 14 residues. Germline V CDR1 and CDR2: SNHLY, FYNNEI. As DNA, the CDR3 is TGTGCCAGCAGCGACGCGGTAGACACAGATACGCAGTATTTT. As protein: CASSDAVDTDTQYF.

This sequence joins TRBV7-8 and TRBJ1-5; perhaps TRBD1 as D (6 bases). Trimming cost V 7 bases and J 7 bases, with 17 bases left between them. Per germline, CDR1 SGHVS and CDR2 FQNEAQ. The CDR3 length is 14 residues. CDR3 nucleotide sequence: TGTGCCAGCACCACTTCGGCAGGGGTGCAGCCCCAGCATTTT. Its protein is CASTTSAGVQPQHF.

The chain joins TRBV11-2 to TRBJ1-4; perhaps TRBD1 as D (5 bases). There are 15 residues in the CDR3. CDR1 is SGHAT and CDR2 is FQNNGV in the germline V gene. V was cut by 3 bases and J by 8 bases, with 16 bases left in between. The CDR3 is CASSLGWGEREKLFF. The CDR3, as DNA: TGTGCCAGCAGCTTGGGATGGGGGGAGCGAGAAAAACTGTTTTTT.

V usage is TRBV6-2 or TRBV6-3 and J usage is TRBJ2-3; TRBD1 is a possible D gene (5 bases). Germline lookup yields CDR1 MNHEY and CDR2 SVGEGT. The CDR3 is 12 residues long. Trimming took 3 bases from V and 9 from J, leaving 10 bases between them. As DNA, the CDR3 is TGTGCCAGCAGTTATGGACACAAGACGCAGTATTTT. Translated, it gives CASSYGHKTQYF.

The chain carries TRBV5-6 and TRBJ1-6, with 9 bases matching TRBD1. CDR1 is SGHDT, CDR2 YYEEEE, per germline. This CDR3 contains 14 residues. Trimming removed 4 bases from V and 9 bases from J; junction bases left unmatched: 5. CDR3 sequence (DNA): TGTGCCAGCAGCACCGGGACAGGGAGTTCACCCCTCCACTTT. It translates to CASSTGTGSSPLHF. The whole variable domain, filled in from reference TRBV5-6 and TRBJ1-6, reads DAGVTQSPTHLIKTRGQQVTLRCSPKSGHDTVSWYQQALGQGPQFIFQYYEEEERQRGNFPDRFSGHQFPNYSSELNVNALLLGDSALYLCASSTGTGSSPLHFGNGTRLTVT.

The table lists this clone with many counts. The J gene is TRBJ2-7, the V gene TRBV13; 9 bases match TRBD2. The J segment lost 6 bases and the V segment lost 5 bases, leaving 5 bases of the junction unmatched. This CDR3 region has 13 residues. CDR1 is PRHDT and CDR2 is FYEKMQ in the germline V gene (reference sequence). CDR3 sequence: CASSHLAGSEQYF. The CDR3 DNA is TGTGCCAGCAGCCACCTAGCGGGGAGCGAGCAGTACTTC.